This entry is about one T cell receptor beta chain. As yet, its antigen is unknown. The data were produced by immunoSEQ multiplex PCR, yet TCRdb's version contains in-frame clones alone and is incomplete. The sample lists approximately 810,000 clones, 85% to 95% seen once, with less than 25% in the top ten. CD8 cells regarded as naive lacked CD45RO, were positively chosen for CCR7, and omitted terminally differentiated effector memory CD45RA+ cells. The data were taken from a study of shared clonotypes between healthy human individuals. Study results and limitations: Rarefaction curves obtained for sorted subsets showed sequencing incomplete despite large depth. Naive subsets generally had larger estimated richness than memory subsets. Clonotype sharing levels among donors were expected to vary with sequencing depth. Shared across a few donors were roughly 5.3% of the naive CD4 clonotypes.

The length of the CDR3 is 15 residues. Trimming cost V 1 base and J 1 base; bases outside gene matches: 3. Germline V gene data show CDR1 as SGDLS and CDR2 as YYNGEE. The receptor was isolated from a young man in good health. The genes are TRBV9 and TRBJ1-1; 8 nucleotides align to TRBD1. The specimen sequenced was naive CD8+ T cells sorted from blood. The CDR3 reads CASSVPQGENTEAFF. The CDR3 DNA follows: TGTGCCAGCAGCGTACCACAGGGGGAGAACACTGAAGCTTTCTTT.